A single sample is the source of the 14 T cell receptor beta chains below, sequenced in a study of blood T cells in healthy people across ages. The second PCR ran about 7 to 12 cycles with a sample-barcoded 5' primer and J-beta primers. TCRdb ran MiXCR on the 5' RACE reads and lists one entry per CDR3 protein. The sample yields roughly 1.5 million distinct CDR3 sequences, roughly 43% seen once. Sequenced input: blood. These receptors were taken from a woman aged 18-35 years in good health.

The sample holds a few counts of this clonotype. The chain is built from TRBV10-3 and TRBJ1-5; 8 nucleotides agree with TRBD1. This CDR3 is built from 12 residues. The trim removed 10 bases at V and 5 bases at J, leaving 4 bases unmatched. Germline V lookup: CDR1 ENHRY, CDR2 SYGVKD. CDR3 amino acids: CASTGGDQPQHF. The CDR3 DNA reads TGTGCCAGTACAGGGGGGGATCAGCCCCAGCATTTT.

The rearrangement uses TRBV6-5 and TRBJ2-7; TRBD1 might be the D (5 bases). Trimming removed 5 bases from V and 7 bases from J, with 15 bases in between. In germline, CDR1 is MNHEY, CDR2 SVGAGI. This CDR3 region has 13 residues. In nucleotides, the CDR3 is TGTGCCAGCAGTCCCCTCCTAAGGACAGAGCAGTACTTC. Amino acid sequence: CASSPLLRTEQYF.

V usage is TRBV7-2 and J usage is TRBJ2-7, with D unclear. V was trimmed by 1 base and J by 2 bases, leaving 9 bases between them. CDR3 length: 14 amino acids. Germline-derived CDR1 and CDR2 are SGHTA and FQGNSA. Written as DNA, the CDR3 is TGTGCCAGCAGCTTAGAGCGCAGAGCCTACGAGCAGTACTTC. It yields the protein CASSLERRAYEQYF.

The chain is built from TRBV20-1 and TRBJ2-1, with 11 bases matching TRBD1. CDR3 length: 14 amino acids. Trimming took 6 bases from V and 0 from J; bases not matched to a gene: 1. The germline gives CDR1 DFQATT, CDR2 SNEGSKA (reference sequence). Here the CDR3 reads CSAGQGGSYNEQFF. CDR3 nucleotide sequence: TGCAGTGCGGGACAGGGGGGCTCCTACAATGAGCAGTTCTTC.

This chain uses TRBV20-1 with TRBJ1-2; a possible D gene is TRBD1 (5 bases). Germline V gene sequence: CDR1 DFQATT, CDR2 SNEGSKA (reference sequence). V lost 5 bases and J lost 2, with 18 bases in between. The CDR3 has 15 residues. The DNA of the CDR3 is TGCAGTGCTCTAAACCGGGACGGGGGAAACTATGGCTACACCTTC. Translating gives CSALNRDGGNYGYTF.

This clonotype has only a few counts. The chain joins TRBV27 to TRBJ2-4; TRBD2 matches at 10 bases. The V and J ends lost 7 bases and 5 bases, in that order; junction bases with no gene match: 11. CDR1 and CDR2 from the germline V gene are MNHEY and SMNVEV (reference sequence). The length of the CDR3 is 16 residues. The CDR3 DNA follows: TGTGCCAGCACCCCAAAAGGACTAGCGGTCCAAAACATTCAGTACTTC. Protein sequence: CASTPKGLAVQNIQYF.

The chain links TRBV12-3 or TRBV12-4 to TRBJ2-5; no definite D call. V lost 3 bases, J lost 2 bases, and 10 bases lay in between. The CDR3 totals 14 residues. This CDR3 is CASSFRDKQETQYF. CDR3 coding DNA: TGTGCCAGCAGTTTCAGAGACAAACAAGAGACCCAGTACTTC.

V and J are TRBV19 and TRBJ1-5, with D uncertain. Germline V gene lookup returns CDR1 LNHDA and CDR2 SQIVND (reference sequence). The CDR3 loop spans 13 amino acids. Trimming left V 6 bases short and J 7 bases short, with 13 bases between. The CDR3, as DNA: TGTGCCAGTAGCATCGCAGCCCACCAGCCCCAGCATTTT. This translates into CASSIAAHQPQHF.

This chain joins TRBV7-2 and TRBJ1-1; a weak D match, TRBD1 (5 bases). This CDR3 is built from 14 residues. Germline CDR1 and CDR2: SGHTA and FQGNSA. Trimming removed 5 bases from V and 6 bases from J, with 16 bases in between. This CDR3 reads CASSPRPGSPEAFF. CDR3 nucleotide sequence: TGTGCCAGCAGCCCCCGTCCAGGGAGCCCTGAAGCTTTCTTT.

This chain joins TRBV20-1 and TRBJ2-1; D may be TRBD2 (5 bases). Germline CDR1 is DFQATT and CDR2 is SNEGSKA (reference sequence). The ends were cut back, 8 bases at V and 2 bases at J, with 16 bases in the middle. CDR3 length: 14 residues. CDR3 nucleotide sequence: TGCAGTCCGATCCGAGAGGGCACCTACAATGAGCAGTTCTTC. As protein: CSPIREGTYNEQFF.

The chain couples TRBV5-1 to TRBJ2-2, with TRBD1 identical over 12 bases. Trimming took 4 bases from V and 3 from J; bases not matched to a gene: 7. The CDR3 is 17 residues long. The V gene's germline CDR1 is SGHRS and CDR2 YFSETQ. In DNA form, the CDR3 reads TGCGCCAGCAGCATCTCAGGGACAGGGGGCTACACCGGGGAGCTGTTTTTT. It yields the protein CASSISGTGGYTGELFF. Variable domain in full (rest from reference TRBV5-1 and TRBJ2-2): KAGVTQTPRYLIKTRGQQVTLSCSPISGHRSVSWYQQTPGQGLQFLFEYFSETQRNKGNFPGRFSGRQFSNSRSEMNVSTLELGDSALYLCASSISGTGGYTGELFFGEGSRLTVL.

Many counts were recorded for this clonotype. The chain recombines TRBV12-3 or TRBV12-4 with TRBJ2-3, with D perhaps TRBD2 (6 bases). V was trimmed by 4 bases and J by 2 bases, leaving 10 bases between them. The CDR3 totals 14 residues. CDR3 nucleotide sequence: TGTGCCAGCAGTTGGGGCGGGACCACAGATACGCAGTATTTT. Translation: CASSWGGTTDTQYF.

The chain carries TRBV15 and TRBJ1-2, with D unresolved. Trimming left V 1 base short and J 4 bases short, with 7 bases between. This CDR3 region has 13 residues. Looked up from germline, CDR1 is LNHNV and CDR2 is YYDKDF (reference sequence). The CDR3 loop is CATSRGAVYGYTF. The CDR3 coding sequence is TGTGCCACCAGCAGAGGAGCAGTCTATGGCTACACCTTC.

This clonotype was detected a few times. The CDR3 is CASSPHAQGSSYIYNEQFF. The DNA for the CDR3 is TGCGCCAGCAGCCCGCACGCCCAGGGGTCATCCTATATCTACAATGAGCAGTTCTTC. The chain recombines TRBV5-1 with TRBJ2-1; D may be TRBD1 (6 bases). V shed 4 bases and J shed 3 bases, with 26 bases lying between them. Germline V CDR1 and CDR2: SGHRS, YFSETQ. The CDR3 runs 19 residues.